This T cell receptor beta chain was sequenced in a study of control samples from healthy donors and cancer patients. The protocol was immunoSEQ multiplex PCR, while the TCRdb copy is restricted to in-frame clones and leaves out a portion. The table records about 170,000 clones, 91% of them present only once. Germline V gives CDR1 SGHAT, CDR2 FQNNGV. This CDR3 region has 12 residues. Trimming removed 8 bases at V and 3 bases at J, with 11 bases between. The sequenced material came from blood. The chain carries TRBV11-2 and TRBJ2-7; D is ambiguous. The clonotype was recovered from a woman aged 40 to 50 in good health. DNA of the CDR3: TGTGCCAGCTCATATGGGTTCTACGAGCAGTACTTC. Translation: CASSYGFYEQYF. The complete variable domain, with remaining parts taken from reference TRBV11-2 and TRBJ2-7, reads EAGVAQSPRYKIIEKRQSVAFWCNPISGHATLYWYQQILGQGPKLLIQFQNNGVVDDSQLPKDRFSAERLKGVDSTLKIQPAKLEDSAVYLCASSYGFYEQYFGPGTRLTVT.